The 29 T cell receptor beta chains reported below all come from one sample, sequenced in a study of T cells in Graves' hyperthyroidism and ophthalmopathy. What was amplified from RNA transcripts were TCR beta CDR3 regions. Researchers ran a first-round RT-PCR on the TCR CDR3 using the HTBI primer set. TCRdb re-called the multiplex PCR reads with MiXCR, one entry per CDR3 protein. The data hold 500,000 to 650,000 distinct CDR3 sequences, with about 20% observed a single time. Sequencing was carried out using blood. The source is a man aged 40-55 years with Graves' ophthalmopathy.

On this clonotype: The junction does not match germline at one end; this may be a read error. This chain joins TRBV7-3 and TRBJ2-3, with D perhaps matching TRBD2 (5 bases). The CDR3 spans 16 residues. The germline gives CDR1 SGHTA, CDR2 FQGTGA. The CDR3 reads CASSLLFGEAVDAQYF. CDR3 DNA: TGTGCCAGCAGCCTACTCTTCGGGGAAGCGGTAGATGCGCAGTATTTT.

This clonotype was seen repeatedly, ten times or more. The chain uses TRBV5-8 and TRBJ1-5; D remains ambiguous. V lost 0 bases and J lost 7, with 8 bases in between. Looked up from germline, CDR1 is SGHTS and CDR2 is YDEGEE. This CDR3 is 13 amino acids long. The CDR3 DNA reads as TGTGCCAGCAGCTTGGGGGAGCGGCAGCCCCAGCATTTT. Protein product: CASSLGERQPQHF.

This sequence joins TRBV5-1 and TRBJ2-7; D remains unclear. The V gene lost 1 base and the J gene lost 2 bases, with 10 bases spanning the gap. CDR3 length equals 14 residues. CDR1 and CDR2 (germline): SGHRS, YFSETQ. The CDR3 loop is CASSLLDLTYEQYF. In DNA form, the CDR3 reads TGCGCCAGCAGCTTGCTTGACCTTACCTACGAGCAGTACTTC. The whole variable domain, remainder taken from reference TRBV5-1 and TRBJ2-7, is KAGVTQTPRYLIKTRGQQVTLSCSPISGHRSVSWYQQTPGQGLQFLFEYFSETQRNKGNFPGRFSGRQFSNSRSEMNVSTLELGDSALYLCASSLLDLTYEQYFGPGTRLTVT.

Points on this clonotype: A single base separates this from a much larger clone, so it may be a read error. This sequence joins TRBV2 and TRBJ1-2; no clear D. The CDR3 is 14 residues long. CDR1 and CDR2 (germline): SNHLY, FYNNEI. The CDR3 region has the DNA TGTGTCAGCAGAGGCTCCTTTTTGGGTTATGGCTACACCTTC. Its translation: CVSRGSFLGYGYTF.

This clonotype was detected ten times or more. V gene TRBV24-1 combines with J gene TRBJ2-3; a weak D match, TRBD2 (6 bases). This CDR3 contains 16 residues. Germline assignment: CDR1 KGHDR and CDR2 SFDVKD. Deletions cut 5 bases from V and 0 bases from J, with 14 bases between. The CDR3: CATSAGVADSTDTQYF. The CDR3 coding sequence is TGTGCCACCAGTGCGGGGGTAGCGGACAGCACAGATACGCAGTATTTT.

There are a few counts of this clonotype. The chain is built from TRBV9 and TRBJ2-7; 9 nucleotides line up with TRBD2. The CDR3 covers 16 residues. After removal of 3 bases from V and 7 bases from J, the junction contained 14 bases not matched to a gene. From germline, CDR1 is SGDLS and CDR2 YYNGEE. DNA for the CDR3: TGTGCCAGCAGCGCCCGACTAGCGGACATGCTGGGGGAGCAGTACTTC. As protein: CASSARLADMLGEQYF.

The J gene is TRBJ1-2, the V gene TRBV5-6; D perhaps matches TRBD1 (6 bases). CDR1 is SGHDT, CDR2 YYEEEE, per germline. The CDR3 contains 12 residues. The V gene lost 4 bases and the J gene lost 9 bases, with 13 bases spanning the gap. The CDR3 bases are TGTGCCAGCAGCCAGGGGAGGTATAGCTACACCTTC. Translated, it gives CASSQGRYSYTF.

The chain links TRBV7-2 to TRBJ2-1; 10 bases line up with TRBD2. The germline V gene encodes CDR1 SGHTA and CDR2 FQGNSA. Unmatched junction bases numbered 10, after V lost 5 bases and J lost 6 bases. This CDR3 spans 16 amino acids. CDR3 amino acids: CASSLGATSGVNEQFF. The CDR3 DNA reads TGTGCCAGCAGCCTAGGGGCTACTAGCGGGGTCAATGAGCAGTTCTTC.

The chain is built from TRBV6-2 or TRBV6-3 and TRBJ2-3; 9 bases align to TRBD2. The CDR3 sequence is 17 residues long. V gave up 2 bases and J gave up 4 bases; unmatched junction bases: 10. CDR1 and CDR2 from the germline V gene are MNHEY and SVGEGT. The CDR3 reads CASSYLTMSGRSDTQYF. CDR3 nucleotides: TGTGCCAGCAGTTACCTGACTATGAGCGGGAGGTCAGATACGCAGTATTTT.

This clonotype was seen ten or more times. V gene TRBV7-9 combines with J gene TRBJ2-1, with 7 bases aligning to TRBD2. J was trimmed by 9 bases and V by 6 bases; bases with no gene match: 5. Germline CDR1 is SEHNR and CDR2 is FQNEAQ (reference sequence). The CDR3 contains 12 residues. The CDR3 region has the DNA TGTGCCAGCAGGAATGGGGAGGGTGAGCAGTTCTTC. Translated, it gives CASRNGEGEQFF. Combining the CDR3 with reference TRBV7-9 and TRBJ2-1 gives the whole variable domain DTGVSQNPRHKITKRGQNVTFRCDPISEHNRLYWYRQTLGQGPEFLTYFQNEAQLEKSRLLSDRFSAERPKGSFSTLEIQRTEQGDSAMYLCASRNGEGEQFFGPGTRLTVL.

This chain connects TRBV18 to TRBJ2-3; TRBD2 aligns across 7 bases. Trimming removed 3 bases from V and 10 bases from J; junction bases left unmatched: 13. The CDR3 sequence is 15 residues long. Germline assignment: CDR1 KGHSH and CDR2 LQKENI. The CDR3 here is CASSPIYGGNGAQYF. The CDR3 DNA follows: TGTGCCAGCTCACCTATCTACGGGGGGAACGGCGCGCAGTATTTT.

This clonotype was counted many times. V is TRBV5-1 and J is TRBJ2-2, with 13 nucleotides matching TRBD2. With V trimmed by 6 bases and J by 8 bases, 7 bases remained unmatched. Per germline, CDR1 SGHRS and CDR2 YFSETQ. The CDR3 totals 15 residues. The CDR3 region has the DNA TGCGCCAGCAAATCGACGACTAGCGGGAGGGGGGAGCTGTTTTTT. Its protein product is CASKSTTSGRGELFF.

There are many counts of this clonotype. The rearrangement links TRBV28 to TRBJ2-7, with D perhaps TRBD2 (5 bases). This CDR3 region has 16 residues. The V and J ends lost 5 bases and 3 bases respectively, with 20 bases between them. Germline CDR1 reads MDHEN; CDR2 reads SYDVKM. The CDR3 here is CASSPYRGLAFYEQYF. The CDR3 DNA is TGTGCCAGCAGTCCATACCGAGGGCTAGCCTTCTACGAGCAGTACTTC.

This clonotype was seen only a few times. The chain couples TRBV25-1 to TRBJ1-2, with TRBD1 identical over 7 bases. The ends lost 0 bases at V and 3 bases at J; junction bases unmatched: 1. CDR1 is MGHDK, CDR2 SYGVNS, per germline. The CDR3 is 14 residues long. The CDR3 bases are TGTGCCAGCAGTGAATATCAGGGGGACTATGGCTACACCTTC. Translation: CASSEYQGDYGYTF.

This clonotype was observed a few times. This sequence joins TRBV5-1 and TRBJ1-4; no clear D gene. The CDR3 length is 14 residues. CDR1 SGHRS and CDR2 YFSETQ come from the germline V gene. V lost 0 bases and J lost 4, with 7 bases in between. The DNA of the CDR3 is TGCGCCAGCAGCTTGGACACAGATAATGAAAAACTGTTTTTT. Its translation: CASSLDTDNEKLFF.

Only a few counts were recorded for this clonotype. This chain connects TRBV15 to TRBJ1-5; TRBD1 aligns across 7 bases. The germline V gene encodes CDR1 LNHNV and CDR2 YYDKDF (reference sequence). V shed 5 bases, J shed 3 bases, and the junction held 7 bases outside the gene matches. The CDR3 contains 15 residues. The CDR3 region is CATSFGTDFNQPQHF. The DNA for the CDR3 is TGTGCCACCAGCTTCGGGACAGACTTCAATCAGCCCCAGCATTTT.

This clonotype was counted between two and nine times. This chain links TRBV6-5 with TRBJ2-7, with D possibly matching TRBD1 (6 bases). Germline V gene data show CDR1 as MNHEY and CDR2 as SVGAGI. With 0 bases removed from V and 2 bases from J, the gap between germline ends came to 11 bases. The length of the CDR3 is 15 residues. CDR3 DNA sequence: TGTGCCAGCAGTTACTCGACAGGTCCACCCTACGAGCAGTACTTC. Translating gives CASSYSTGPPYEQYF.

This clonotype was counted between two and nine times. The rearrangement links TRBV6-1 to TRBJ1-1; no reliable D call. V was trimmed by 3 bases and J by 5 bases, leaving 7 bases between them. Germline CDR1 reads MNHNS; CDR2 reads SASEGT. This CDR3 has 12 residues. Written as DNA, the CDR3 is TGTGCCAGCAGTGAGGGATTTACTGAAGCTTTCTTT. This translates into CASSEGFTEAFF.

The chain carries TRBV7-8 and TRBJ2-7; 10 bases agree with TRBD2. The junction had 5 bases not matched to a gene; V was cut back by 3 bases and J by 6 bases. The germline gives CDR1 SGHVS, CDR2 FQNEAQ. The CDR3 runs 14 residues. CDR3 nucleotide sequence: TGTGCCAGCAGCTTTCCTAGCGGGAGAGGCGAGCAGTACTTC. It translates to CASSFPSGRGEQYF.

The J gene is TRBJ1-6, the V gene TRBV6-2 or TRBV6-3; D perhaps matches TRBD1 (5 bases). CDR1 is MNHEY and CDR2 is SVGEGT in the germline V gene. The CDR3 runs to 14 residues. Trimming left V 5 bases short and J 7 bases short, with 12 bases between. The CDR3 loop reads CASSQGSNNSPLHF. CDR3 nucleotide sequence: TGTGCCAGCAGTCAGGGTTCTAACAATTCACCCCTCCACTTT.

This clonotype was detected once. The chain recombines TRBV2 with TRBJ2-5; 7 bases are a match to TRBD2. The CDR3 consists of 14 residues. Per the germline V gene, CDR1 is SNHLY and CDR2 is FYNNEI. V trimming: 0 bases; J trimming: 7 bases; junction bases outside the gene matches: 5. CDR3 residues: CASSEARGGGTQYF. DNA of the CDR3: TGTGCCAGCAGTGAAGCGCGGGGCGGGGGGACCCAGTACTTC.

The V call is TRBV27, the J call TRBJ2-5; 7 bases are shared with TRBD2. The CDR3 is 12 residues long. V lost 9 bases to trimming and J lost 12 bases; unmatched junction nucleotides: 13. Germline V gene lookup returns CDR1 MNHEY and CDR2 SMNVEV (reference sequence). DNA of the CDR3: TGTGCCAGTGACGGGGAGGGCCTCACCAAGTACTTC. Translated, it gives CASDGEGLTKYF.

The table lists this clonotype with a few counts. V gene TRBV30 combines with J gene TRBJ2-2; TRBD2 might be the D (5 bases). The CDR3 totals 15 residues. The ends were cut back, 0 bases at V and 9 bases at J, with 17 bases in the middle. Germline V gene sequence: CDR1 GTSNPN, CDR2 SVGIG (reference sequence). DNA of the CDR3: TGTGCCTGGAGTGTCGGTGGACTTCCGGGTTGGGAGCTGTTTTTT. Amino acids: CAWSVGGLPGWELFF.

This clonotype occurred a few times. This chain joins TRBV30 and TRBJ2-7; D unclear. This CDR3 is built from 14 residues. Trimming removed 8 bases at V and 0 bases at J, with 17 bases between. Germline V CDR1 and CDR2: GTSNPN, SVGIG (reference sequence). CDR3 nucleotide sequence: TGTGCCGGGTTCCGGGCCTCGAGCTCCTACGAGCAGTACTTC. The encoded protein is CAGFRASSSYEQYF.

CDR3 nucleotide sequence: TGTGCCAGCAGTTACTCTGGCAGGCCCTATACCGGGGAGCTGTTTTTT. Translating it yields CASSYSGRPYTGELFF. The genes are TRBV6-2 or TRBV6-3 and TRBJ2-2; D uncertain. V gave up 0 bases and J gave up 5 bases, with 13 bases separating them. Germline V gene sequence: CDR1 MNHEY, CDR2 SVGEGT. This CDR3 has 16 residues.

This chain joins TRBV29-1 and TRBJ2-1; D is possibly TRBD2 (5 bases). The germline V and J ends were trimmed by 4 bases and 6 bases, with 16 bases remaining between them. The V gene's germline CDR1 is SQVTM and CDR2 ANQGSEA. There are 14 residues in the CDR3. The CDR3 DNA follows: TGCAGCGTTGTAAGGCTAGCACCGAGCAATGAGCAGTTCTTC. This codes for CSVVRLAPSNEQFF.

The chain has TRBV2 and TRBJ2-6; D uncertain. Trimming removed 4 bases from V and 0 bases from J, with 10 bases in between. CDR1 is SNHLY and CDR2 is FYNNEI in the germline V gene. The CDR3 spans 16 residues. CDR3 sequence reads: CASSGVVDSGANVLTF. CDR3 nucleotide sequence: TGTGCCAGCAGTGGAGTCGTGGACTCTGGGGCCAACGTCCTGACTTTC.

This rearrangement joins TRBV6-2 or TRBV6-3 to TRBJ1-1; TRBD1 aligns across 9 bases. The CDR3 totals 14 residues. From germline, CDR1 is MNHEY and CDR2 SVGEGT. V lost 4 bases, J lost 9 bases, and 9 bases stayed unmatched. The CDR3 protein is CASSSPGQGSQAFF. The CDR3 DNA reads TGTGCCAGCAGTTCCCCGGGACAGGGCTCTCAAGCTTTCTTT.

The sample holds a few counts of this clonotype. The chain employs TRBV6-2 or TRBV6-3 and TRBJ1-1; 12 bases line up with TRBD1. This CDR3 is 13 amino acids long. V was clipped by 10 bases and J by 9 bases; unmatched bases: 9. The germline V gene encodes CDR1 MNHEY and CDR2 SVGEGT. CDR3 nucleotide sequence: TGTGCCATCAGAACGGGACAGGGGGCGAAAGCTTTCTTT. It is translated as CAIRTGQGAKAFF.